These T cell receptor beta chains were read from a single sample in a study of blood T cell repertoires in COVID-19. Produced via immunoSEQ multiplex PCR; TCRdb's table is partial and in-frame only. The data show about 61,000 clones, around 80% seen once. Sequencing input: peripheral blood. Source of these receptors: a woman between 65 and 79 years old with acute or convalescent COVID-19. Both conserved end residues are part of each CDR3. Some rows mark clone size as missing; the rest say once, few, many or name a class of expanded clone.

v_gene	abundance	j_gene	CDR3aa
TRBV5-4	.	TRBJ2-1	CASSSSEILNEQFF
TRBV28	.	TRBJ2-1	CASSLGGANPYNEQFF
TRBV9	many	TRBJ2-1	CASSVFTGSSYNEQFF
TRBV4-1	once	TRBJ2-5	CASSAMPLQGRETQYF
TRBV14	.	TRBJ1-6	CASSVYGNSPLHF
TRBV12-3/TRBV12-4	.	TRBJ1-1	CASIETGTGGAFF
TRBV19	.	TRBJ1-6	CASSLAEGVSSPLHF
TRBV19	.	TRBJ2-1	CASSIGVYNEQFF
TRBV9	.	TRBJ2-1	CASSVEAGGFNEQFF
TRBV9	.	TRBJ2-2	CASSGGLAGRYTGELFF
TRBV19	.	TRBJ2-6	CASGAEGANVLTF
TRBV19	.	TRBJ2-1	CASTPGKIGPSYNEQFF
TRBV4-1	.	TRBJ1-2	CASSQVPGQATYGYTF
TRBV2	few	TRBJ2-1	CASGRGRYNEQFF
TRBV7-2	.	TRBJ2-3	CASSFDRSTDTQYF
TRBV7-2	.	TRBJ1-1	CASSVNRGTEAFF
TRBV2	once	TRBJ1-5	CASSEGGQSNQPQHF
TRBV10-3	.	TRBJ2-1	CAISVTGYGDEQFF
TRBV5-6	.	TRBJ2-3	CASSSGLARTTDTQYF
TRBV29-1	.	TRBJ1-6	CSVGEGVSPLHF
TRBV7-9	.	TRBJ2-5	CASSLAGGRETQYF
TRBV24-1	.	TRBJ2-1	CATGTGPLAYNEQFF
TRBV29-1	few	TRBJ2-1	CSAWTVNEQFF
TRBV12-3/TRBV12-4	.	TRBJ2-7	CASSPGQAYEQYF
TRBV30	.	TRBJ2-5	CAWIGPGETQYF
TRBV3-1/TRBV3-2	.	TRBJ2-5	CASSPSGQETQYF
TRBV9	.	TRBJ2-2	CASSTYRDRGTGELFF
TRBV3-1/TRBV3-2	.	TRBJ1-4	CASSRKGDNEKLFF
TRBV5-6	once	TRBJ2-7	CASSLRLALAYEQYF